This T cell receptor (beta chain) stems from a study of OX40 agonist ivuxolimab in advanced cancers. Overall study: People who had prior anti-PD-1, anti-PD-L1 or anti-CTLA-4 therapy could take part, and 40% had some.

Assay: immunoSEQ multiplex PCR; the TCRdb copy retains only in-frame clones and omits some. The sample yields tens of thousands of clones, around nine tenths seen once. The cohort excluded patients with autoimmune disease history or systemic immunosuppression. The CDR3 sequence is 11 residues long. Trimming took 6 bases from V and 4 from J, leaving 9 bases between them. The germline CDR1 and CDR2 sequences are DFQATT and SNEGSKA (reference sequence). Specimen: CD4+ or CD8+ T cells sorted from blood, collected in a trial of the OX40 agonist ivuxolimab. The source is an adult with an advanced solid tumor such as melanoma, head and neck, liver or kidney cancer. The rearrangement joins TRBV20-1 to TRBJ1-2; D is unresolved. CDR3 in amino acids: CSAPYSYGYTF. CDR3 coding DNA: TGCAGTGCCCCCTACAGCTATGGCTACACCTTC.